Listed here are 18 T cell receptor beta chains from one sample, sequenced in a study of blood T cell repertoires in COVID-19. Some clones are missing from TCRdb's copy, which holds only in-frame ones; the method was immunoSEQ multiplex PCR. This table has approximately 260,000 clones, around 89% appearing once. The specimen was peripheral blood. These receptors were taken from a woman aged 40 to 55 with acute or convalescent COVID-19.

The CDR3: CASSLAAGVPGELFF. The CDR3 DNA reads as TGTGCCAGCAGCTTAGCTGCGGGGGTGCCCGGGGAGCTGTTTTTT. The chain combines TRBV7-2 with TRBJ2-2, with 7 nucleotides matching TRBD2. The CDR3 consists of 15 residues. The germline V gene has CDR1 SGHTA and CDR2 FQGNSA. Trimming took 0 bases from V and 6 from J; bases not matched to a gene: 4.

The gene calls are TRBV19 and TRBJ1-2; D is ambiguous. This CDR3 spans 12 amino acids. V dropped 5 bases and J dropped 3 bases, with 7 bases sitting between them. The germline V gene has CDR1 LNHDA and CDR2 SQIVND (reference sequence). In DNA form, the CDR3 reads TGTGCCAGTAGTGCTCGGGACTATGGCTACACCTTC. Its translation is CASSARDYGYTF.

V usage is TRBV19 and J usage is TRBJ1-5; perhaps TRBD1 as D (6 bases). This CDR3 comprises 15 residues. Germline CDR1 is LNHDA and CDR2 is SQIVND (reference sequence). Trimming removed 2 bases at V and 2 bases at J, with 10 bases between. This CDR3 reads CASSIWGQGNQPQHF. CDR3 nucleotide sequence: TGTGCCAGTAGTATATGGGGGCAGGGCAATCAGCCCCAGCATTTT.

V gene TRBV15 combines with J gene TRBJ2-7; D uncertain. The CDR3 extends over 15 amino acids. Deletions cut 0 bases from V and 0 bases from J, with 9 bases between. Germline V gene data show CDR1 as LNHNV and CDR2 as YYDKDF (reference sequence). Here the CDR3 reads CATSRDLVSSYEQYV. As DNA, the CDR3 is TGTGCCACCAGCAGAGATCTGGTTAGCTCCTACGAGCAGTACGTC.

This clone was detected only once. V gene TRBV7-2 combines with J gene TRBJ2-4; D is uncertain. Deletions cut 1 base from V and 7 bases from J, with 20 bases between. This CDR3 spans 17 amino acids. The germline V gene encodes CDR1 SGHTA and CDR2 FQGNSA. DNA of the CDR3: TGTGCCAGCAGCTTAGGTCGTTCAGGAAGCCTTGGGAACATTCAGTACTTC. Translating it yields CASSLGRSGSLGNIQYF.

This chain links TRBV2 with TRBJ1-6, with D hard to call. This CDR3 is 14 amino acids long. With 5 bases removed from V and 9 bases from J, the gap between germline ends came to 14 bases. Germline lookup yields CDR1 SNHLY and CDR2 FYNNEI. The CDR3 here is CASSKSLVSSPLHF. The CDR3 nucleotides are TGTGCCAGCAGTAAATCCCTTGTGAGTTCACCCCTCCACTTT.

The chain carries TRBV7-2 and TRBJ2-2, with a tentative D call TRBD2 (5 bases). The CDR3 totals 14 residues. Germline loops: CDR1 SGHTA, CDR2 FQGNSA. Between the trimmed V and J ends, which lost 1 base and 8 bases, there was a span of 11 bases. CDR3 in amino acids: CASSLGTSFGELFF. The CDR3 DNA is TGTGCCAGCAGCTTAGGGACTTCCTTTGGGGAGCTGTTTTTT.

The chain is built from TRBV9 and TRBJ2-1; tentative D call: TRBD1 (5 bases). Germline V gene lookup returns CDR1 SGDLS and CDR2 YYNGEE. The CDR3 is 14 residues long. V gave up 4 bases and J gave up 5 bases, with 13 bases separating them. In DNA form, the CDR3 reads TGTGCCAGCAGCCCTCAAGACAGTAACAATGAGCAGTTCTTC. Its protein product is CASSPQDSNNEQFF.

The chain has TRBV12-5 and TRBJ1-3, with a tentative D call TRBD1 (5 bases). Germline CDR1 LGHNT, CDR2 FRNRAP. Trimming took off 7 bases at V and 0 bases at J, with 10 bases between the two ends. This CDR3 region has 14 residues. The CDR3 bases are TGTGCTAGTGAAACAGGAATCTCTGGAAACACCATATATTTT. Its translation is CASETGISGNTIYF.

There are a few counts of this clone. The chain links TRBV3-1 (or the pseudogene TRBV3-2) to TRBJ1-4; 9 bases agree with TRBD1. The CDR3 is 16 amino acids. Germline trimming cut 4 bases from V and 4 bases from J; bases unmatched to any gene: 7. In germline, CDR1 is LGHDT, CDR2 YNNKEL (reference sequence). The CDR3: CASSLYGGQGNEKLFF. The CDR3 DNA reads TGTGCCAGCAGCCTTTATGGGGGACAGGGTAATGAAAAACTGTTTTTT.

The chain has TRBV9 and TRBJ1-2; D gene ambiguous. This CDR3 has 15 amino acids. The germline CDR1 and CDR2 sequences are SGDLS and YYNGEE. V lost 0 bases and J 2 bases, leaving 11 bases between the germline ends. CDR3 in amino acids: CASSVDRVPNYGYTF. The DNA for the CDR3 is TGTGCCAGCAGCGTAGATCGGGTCCCCAACTATGGCTACACCTTC.

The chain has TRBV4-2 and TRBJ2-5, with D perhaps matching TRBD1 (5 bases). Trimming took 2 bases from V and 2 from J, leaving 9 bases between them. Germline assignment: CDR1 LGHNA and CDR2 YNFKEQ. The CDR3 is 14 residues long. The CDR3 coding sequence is TGTGCCAGCAGCCAAAATAACAGGCAAGAGACCCAGTACTTC. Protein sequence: CASSQNNRQETQYF.

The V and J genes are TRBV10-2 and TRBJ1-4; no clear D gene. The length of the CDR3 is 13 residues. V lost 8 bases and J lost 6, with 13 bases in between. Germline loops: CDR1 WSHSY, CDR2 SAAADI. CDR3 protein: CASGRDGDEKLFF. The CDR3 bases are TGCGCCAGCGGGAGGGATGGGGATGAAAAACTGTTTTTT.

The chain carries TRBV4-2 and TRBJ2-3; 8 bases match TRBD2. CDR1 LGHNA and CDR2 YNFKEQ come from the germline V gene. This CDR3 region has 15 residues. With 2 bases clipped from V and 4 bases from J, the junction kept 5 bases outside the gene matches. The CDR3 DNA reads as TGTGCCAGCAGCCAACGCGGGGGGCCACCAGATACGCAGTATTTT. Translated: CASSQRGGPPDTQYF.

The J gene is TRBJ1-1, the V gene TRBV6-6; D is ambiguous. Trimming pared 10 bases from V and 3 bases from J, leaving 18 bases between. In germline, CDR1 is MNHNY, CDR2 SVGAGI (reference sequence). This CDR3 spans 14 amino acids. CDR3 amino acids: CATSPVFGDTEAFF. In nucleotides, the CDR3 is TGTGCCACCTCTCCCGTGTTCGGGGACACTGAAGCTTTCTTT.

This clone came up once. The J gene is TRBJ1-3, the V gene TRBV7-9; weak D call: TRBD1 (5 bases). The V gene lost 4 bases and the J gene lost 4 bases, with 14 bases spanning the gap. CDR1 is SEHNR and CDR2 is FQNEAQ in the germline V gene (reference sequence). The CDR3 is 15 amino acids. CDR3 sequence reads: CASSYSQGTGNTIYF. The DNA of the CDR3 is TGTGCCAGCAGCTACTCCCAGGGAACCGGAAACACCATATATTTT.

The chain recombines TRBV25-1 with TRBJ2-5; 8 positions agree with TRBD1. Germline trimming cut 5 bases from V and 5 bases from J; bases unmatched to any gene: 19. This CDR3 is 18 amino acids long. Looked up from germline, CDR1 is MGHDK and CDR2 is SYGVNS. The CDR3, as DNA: TGTGCCAGCAGTCCCCAGGAGGTGGCGGGCAGGGGGCGTGAGACCCAGTACTTC. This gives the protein CASSPQEVAGRGRETQYF.

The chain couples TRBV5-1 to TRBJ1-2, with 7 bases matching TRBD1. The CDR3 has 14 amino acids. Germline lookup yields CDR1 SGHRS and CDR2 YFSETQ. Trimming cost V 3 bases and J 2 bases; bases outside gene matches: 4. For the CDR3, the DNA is TGCGCCAGCAGCTCCGGACAGGAGAACTATGGCTACACCTTC. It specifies CASSSGQENYGYTF. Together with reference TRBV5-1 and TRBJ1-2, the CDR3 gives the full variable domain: KAGVTQTPRYLIKTRGQQVTLSCSPISGHRSVSWYQQTPGQGLQFLFEYFSETQRNKGNFPGRFSGRQFSNSRSEMNVSTLELGDSALYLCASSSGQENYGYTFGSGTRLTVV.